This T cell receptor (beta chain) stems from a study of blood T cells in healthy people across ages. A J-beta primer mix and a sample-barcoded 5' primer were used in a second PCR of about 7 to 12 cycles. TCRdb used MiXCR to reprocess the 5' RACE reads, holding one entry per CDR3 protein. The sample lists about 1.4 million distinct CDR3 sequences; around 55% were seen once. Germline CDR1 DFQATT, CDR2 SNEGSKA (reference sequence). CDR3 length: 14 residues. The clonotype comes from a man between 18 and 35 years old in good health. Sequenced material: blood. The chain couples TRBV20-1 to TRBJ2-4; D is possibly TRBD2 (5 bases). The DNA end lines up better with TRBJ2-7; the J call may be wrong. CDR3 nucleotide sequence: TGCAGTGCTAGTACGACACCGGGAAGCTACGAGCAGTACTTC. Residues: CSASTTPGSYEQYF.